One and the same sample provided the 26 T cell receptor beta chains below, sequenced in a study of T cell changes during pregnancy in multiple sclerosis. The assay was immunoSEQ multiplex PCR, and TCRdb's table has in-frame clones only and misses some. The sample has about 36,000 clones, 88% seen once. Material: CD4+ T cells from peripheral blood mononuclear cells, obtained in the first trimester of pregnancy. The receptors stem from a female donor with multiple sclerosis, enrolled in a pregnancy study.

The CDR3, as DNA: TGTGCCAGCAGCGTAGCGGAGGCATGGGGAAACACCATATATTTT. Translated: CASSVAEAWGNTIYF. The rearrangement links TRBV9 to TRBJ1-3, with D uncertain. Germline assignment: CDR1 SGDLS and CDR2 YYNGEE. CDR3 length equals 15 residues. The V gene lost 0 bases and the J gene lost 4 bases, with 11 bases spanning the gap.

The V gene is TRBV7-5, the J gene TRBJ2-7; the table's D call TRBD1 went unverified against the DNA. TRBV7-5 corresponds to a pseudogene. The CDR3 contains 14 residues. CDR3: CVRSSDRIVDEQYF. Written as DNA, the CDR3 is TGTGTCAGAAGCTCGGACAGGATAGTCGACGAGCAGTACTTC.

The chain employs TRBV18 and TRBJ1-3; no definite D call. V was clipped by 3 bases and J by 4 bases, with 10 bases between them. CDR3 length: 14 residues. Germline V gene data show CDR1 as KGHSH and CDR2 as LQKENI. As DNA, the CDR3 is TGTGCCAGCTCACCTTCCCCGGGGGGAAACACCATATATTTT. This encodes CASSPSPGGNTIYF.

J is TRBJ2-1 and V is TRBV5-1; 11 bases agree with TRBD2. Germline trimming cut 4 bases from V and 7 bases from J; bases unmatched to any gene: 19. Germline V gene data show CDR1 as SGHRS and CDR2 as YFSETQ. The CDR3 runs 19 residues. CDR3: CASSPLAGGPSPSLNEQFF. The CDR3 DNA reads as TGCGCCAGCAGCCCCTTAGCGGGAGGGCCGAGTCCGTCGTTGAATGAGCAGTTCTTC.

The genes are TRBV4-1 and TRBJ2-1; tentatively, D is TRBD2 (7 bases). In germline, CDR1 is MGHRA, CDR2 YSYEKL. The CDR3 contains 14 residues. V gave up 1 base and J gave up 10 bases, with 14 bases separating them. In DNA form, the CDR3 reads TGCGCCAGCAGCCAAGTTGGGGGGGGGCGAGAGCAGTTCTTC. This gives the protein CASSQVGGGREQFF.

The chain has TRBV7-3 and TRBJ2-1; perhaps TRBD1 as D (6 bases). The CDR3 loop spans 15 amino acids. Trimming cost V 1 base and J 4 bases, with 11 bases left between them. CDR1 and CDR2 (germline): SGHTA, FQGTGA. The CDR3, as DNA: TGTGCCAGCAGCTTAAGACAGGACCCTTACAATGAGCAGTTCTTC. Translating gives CASSLRQDPYNEQFF.

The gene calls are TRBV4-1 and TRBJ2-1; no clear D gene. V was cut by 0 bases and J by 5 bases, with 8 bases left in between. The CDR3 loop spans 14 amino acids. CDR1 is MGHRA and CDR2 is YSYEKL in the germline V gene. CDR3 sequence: CASSQDSQNNEQFF. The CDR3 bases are TGCGCCAGCAGCCAAGATTCCCAGAACAATGAGCAGTTCTTC.

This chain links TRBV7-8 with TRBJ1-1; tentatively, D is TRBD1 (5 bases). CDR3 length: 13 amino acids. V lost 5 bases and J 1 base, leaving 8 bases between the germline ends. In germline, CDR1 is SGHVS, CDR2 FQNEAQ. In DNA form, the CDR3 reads TGTGCCAGCAGCATACAGGAGAACACTGAAGCTTTCTTT. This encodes CASSIQENTEAFF.

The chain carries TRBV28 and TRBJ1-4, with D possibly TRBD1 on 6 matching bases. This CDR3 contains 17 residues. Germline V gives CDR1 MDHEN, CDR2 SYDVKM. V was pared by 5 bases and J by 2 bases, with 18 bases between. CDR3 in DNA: TGTGCCAGCAGTCCCCCCCGGACAGTCCCTACTAATGAAAAACTGTTTTTT. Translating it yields CASSPPRTVPTNEKLFF.

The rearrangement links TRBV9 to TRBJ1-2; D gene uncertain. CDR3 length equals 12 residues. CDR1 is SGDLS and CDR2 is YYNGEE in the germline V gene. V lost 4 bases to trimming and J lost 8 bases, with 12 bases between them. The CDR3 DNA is TGTGCCAGCAGCTCCCAGAGGCGGGGCTACACCTTC. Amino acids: CASSSQRRGYTF.

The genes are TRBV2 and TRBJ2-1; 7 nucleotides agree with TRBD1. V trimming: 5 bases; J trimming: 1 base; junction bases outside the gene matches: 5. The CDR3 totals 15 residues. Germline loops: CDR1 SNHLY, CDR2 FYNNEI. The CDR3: CASSRDRESYNEQFF. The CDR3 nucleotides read TGTGCCAGCAGTAGGGACAGAGAGTCCTACAATGAGCAGTTCTTC.

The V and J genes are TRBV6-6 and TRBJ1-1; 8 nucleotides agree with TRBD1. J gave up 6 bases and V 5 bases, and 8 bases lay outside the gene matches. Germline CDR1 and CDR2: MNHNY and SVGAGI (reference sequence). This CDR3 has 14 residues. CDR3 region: CASSTTGGFPEAFF. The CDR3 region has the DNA TGTGCCAGCAGTACTACAGGGGGATTTCCTGAAGCTTTCTTT.

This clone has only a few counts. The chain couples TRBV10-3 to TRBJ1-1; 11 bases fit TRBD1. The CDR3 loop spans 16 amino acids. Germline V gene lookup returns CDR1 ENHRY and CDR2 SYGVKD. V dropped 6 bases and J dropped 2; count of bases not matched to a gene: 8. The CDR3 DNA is TGTGCCATCAGCCCTATGGGACAGGGGGGAAACACTGAAGCTTTCTTT. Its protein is CAISPMGQGGNTEAFF.

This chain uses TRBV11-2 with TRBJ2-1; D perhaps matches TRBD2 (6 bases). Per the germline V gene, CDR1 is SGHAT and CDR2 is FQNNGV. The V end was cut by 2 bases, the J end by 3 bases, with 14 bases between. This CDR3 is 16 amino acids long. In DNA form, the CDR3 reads TGTGCCAGCAGCTTAAGGGGCGGGGCGAGCTACAATGAGCAGTTCTTC. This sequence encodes CASSLRGGASYNEQFF.

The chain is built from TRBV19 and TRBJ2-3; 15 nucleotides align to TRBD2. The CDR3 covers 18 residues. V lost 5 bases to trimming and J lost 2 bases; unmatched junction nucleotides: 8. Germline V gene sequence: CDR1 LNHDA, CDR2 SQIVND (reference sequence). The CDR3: CASSVFGTSGRSTDTQYF. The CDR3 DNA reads TGTGCCAGTAGTGTTTTCGGGACTAGCGGGAGGTCCACAGATACGCAGTATTTT.

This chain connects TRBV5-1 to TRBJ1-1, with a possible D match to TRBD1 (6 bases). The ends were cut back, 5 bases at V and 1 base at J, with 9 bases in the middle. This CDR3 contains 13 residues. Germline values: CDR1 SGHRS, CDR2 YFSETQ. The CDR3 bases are TGCGCCAGCAGATTACAGGGGAACACTGAAGCTTTCTTT. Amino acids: CASRLQGNTEAFF.

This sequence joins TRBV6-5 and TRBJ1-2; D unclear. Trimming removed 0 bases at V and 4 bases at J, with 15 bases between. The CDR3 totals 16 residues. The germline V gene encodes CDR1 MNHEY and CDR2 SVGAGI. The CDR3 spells CASSYSSIRVTYGYTF. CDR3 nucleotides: TGTGCCAGCAGTTACTCGAGTATAAGAGTAACCTATGGCTACACCTTC.

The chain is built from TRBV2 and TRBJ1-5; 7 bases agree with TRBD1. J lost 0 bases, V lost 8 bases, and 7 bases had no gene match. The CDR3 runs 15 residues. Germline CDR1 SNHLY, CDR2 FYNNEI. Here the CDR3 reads CASAADRASNQPQHF. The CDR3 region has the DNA TGTGCCAGCGCCGCAGACAGGGCTAGCAATCAGCCCCAGCATTTT.

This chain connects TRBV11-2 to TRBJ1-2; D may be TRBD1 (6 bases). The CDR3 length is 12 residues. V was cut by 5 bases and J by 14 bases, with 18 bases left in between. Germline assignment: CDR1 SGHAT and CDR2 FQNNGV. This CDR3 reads CASSHLRDTQTF. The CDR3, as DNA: TGTGCCAGCAGCCACCTCCGGGACACCCAAACCTTC.

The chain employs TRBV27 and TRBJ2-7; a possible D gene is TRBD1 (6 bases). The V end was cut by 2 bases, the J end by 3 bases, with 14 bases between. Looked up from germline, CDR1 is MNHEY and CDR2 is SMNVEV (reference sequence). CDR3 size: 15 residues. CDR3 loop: CASSLGRQDHYEQYF. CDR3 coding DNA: TGTGCCAGCAGTTTAGGTCGACAGGACCACTACGAGCAGTACTTC.

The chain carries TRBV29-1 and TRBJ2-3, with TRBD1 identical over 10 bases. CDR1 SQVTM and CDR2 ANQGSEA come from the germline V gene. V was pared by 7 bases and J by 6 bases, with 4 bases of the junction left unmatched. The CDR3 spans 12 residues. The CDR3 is CSAGQGGDTQYF. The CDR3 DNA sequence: TGCAGCGCCGGACAGGGGGGGGATACGCAGTATTTT.

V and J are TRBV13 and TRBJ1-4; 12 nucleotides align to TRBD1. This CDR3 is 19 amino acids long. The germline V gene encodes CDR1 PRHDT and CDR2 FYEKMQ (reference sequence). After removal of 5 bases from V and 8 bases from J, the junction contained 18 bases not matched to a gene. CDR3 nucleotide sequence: TGTGCCAGCAGCCCCCCCCGTGGGACAGGGGGCGCAGGTTTCGAAAAACTGTTTTTT. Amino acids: CASSPPRGTGGAGFEKLFF. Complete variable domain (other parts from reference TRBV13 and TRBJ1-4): AAGVIQSPRHLIKEKRETATLKCYPIPRHDTVYWYQQGPGQDPQFLISFYEKMQSDKGSIPDRFSAQQFSDYHSELNMSSLELGDSALYFCASSPPRGTGGAGFEKLFFGSGTQLSVL.

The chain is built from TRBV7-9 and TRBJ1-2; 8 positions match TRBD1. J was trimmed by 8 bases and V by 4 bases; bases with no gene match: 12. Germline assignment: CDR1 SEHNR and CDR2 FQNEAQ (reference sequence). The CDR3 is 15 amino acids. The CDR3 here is CASSSRDRTGEGYTF. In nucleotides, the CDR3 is TGTGCCAGCAGCTCTCGGGACAGGACGGGGGAAGGCTACACCTTC.

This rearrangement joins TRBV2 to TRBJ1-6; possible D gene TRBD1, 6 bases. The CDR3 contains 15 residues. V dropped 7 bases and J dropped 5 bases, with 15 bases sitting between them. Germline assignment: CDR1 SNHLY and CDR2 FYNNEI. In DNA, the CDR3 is TGTGCCAGCAAGGCGGACAGTCTCCATAATTCACCCCTCCACTTT. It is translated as CASKADSLHNSPLHF.

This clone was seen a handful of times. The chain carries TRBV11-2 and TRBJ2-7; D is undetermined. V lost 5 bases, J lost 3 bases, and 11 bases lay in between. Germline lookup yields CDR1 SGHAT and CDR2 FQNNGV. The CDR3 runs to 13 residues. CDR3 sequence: CASSLLYYYEQYF. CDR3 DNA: TGTGCCAGCAGCCTCCTATACTACTACGAGCAGTACTTC.

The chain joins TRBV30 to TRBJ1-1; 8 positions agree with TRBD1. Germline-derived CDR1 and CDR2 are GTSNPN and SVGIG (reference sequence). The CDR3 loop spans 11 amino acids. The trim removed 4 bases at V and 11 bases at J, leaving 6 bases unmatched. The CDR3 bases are TGTGCCTGGAATCAACAGGGGGGCGCTTTCTTT. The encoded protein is CAWNQQGGAFF.